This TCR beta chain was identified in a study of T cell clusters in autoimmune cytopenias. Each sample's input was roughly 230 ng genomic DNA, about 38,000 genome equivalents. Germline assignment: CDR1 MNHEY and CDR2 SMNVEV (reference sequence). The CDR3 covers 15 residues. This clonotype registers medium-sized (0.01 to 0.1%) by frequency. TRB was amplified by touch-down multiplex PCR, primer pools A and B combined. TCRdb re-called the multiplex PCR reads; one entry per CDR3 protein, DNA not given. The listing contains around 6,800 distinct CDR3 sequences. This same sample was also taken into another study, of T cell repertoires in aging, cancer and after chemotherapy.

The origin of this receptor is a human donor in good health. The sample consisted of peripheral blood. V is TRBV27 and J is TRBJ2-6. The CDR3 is CASSLSGSGANVLTF. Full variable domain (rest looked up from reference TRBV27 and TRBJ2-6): EAQVTQNPRYLITVTGKKLTVTCSQNMNHEYMSWYRQDPGLGLRQIYYSMNVEVTDKGDVPEGYKVSRKEKRNFPLILESPSPNQTSLYFCASSLSGSGANVLTFGAGSRLTVL.